These T cell receptor beta chains were read from a single sample in a study of T cells after yellow fever vaccination. TCRdb independently ran MiXCR on the 5' RACE reads; one entry per CDR3 protein. The sample includes 250,000 to 400,000 distinct CDR3 sequences, 3.5% to 5% of them seen just once. The source material was PBMCs, sampled 15 days after the yellow fever booster vaccination. The receptor set was obtained from a man between 18 and 35 years old who received the YFV17D yellow fever vaccine. Both conserved end residues are trimmed from each CDR3. Each record gives: V gene, J gene, CDR3 protein.

TRBV7-2	TRBJ2-5	ASSLGSNQESQY
TRBV6-6	TRBJ2-6	AIRIIGNSGANVLT
TRBV29-1	TRBJ2-3	SGVLYTDTQY
TRBV29-1	TRBJ2-5	SVGKGLAGGETQY
TRBV7-2	TRBJ2-5	ASSLAITSGGRETQY
TRBV5-1	TRBJ2-1	ASSLGTSGGERQF
TRBV27	TRBJ1-4	ASSWGTGGFEKLF
TRBV12-5	TRBJ1-3	ASALEGVYSGNTIY
TRBV28	TRBJ1-5	ASSPDSSLEPQH
TRBV29-1	TRBJ1-1	SVLGGRGTEAF
TRBV12-3/TRBV12-4	TRBJ1-2	ASSPVNWGRWPGYT
TRBV6-5	TRBJ1-2	ASSSRIQYRGNGGYT
TRBV6-1	TRBJ2-1	ASTVRGPGPYNEQF
TRBV7-2	TRBJ2-1	ASSLGTSGNEQF
TRBV7-9	TRBJ1-2	AIEIAQTPNYGYT
TRBV7-2	TRBJ1-1	ASSLLIWGGAGTEAF
TRBV4-3	TRBJ2-1	ASSQGLSHEQF
TRBV5-6	TRBJ2-1	ASSFQDRHNEQF
TRBV2	TRBJ2-3	ASSERGPATQY
TRBV29-1	TRBJ2-3	SVEGDRDTGTDTQY
TRBV5-1	TRBJ2-2	ASSPEQRFTGELF
TRBV4-2	TRBJ1-6	ASSQELGYNSPLH
TRBV7-2	TRBJ2-1	ASSFPLSPDSLLYNEQF
TRBV11-2	TRBJ1-5	ASSPDYSNQPQH
TRBV10-3	TRBJ1-2	AISGQGYNYGYT
TRBV29-1	TRBJ2-1	SVRRISYNEQF
TRBV5-1	TRBJ2-7	ASSLLGTGGHEQY
TRBV20-1	TRBJ1-5	SAGRGGPGGNQPQH
TRBV30	TRBJ2-1	AWSGTSSYNEQF
TRBV7-2	TRBJ1-6	ASSSRQTNSPLH
TRBV12-3/TRBV12-4	TRBJ2-1	ASSRPGDEQF
TRBV4-1	TRBJ1-6	ASSQRWADNSPLH
TRBV6-5	TRBJ2-3	ASSYSKWDNQDTDTQY
TRBV5-1	TRBJ2-1	ASSFGGSYNEQF
TRBV29-1	TRBJ2-7	SVLLTGPTYEQY
TRBV20-1	TRBJ2-3	SAALLAGTDTQY
TRBV6-5	TRBJ1-2	ASSFRGGYGYT
TRBV4-2	TRBJ1-6	ASSQDRDRNSPLH
TRBV5-6	TRBJ2-7	ASHSSGYEQY
TRBV7-9	TRBJ2-3	ASSSLLGQGHTQY
TRBV10-3	TRBJ2-7	AISPGQGAFGNEQY
TRBV11-2	TRBJ1-5	ASSFIGMNQPQH
TRBV4-3	TRBJ2-7	ASSQDPGQPFNEQY
TRBV4-3	TRBJ2-1	ASSQSVYNEQF
TRBV20-1	TRBJ1-5	SASLGDQPQH
TRBV29-1	TRBJ2-5	SVESDHEGTQY
TRBV11-1	TRBJ2-3	ASSSWTGTDTQY
TRBV6-5	TRBJ2-7	ASSYSYSYEQY
TRBV2	TRBJ2-5	ASIFLPGGQETQY